The next 2 T cell receptor beta chains were all read from a single sample in a study of blood T cell repertoires in COVID-19. Repertoires were generated with immunoSEQ multiplex PCR, while TCRdb's copy carries only in-frame clones and drops some. The data show fewer than 300,000 clones, 80% to 85% seen once. The sequenced material came from peripheral blood. The receptors stem from a person aged 70 to 80 with COVID-19, enrolled during active disease.

The chain uses TRBV4-1 and TRBJ2-1, with 7 bases matching TRBD1. Germline V gene sequence: CDR1 MGHRA, CDR2 YSYEKL. With 1 base clipped from V and 6 bases from J, the junction kept 0 bases outside the gene matches. This CDR3 has 13 residues. CDR3 nucleotides: TGCGCCAGCAGCCAAGGACAGGGCAATGAGCAGTTCTTC. Encoded protein: CASSQGQGNEQFF.

This clone occurred a few times. In DNA, the CDR3 is TGTGCCAGCAGTGTTTACCAACAGGGGACTAACTATGGCTACACCTTC. Encoded protein: CASSVYQQGTNYGYTF. The V gene is TRBV6-1, the J gene TRBJ1-2, with TRBD1 matching 7 bases. The CDR3 runs to 16 residues. The V gene end was trimmed by 4 bases and the J gene end by 0 bases; junction bases not matched to a gene: 8. Germline V gives CDR1 MNHNS, CDR2 SASEGT.